This TCR beta chain comes out of a study of blood T cell repertoires in COVID-19. Germline loops: CDR1 SGHTA, CDR2 FQGNSA. V shed 5 bases, J shed 6 bases, and the junction held 11 bases outside the gene matches. The CDR3 has 15 amino acids. The assay was immunoSEQ multiplex PCR, and TCRdb's table has in-frame clones only and misses some. The sample records more than 200,000 clones, around four fifths being singletons. The clonotype comes from a woman aged 50 to 65 with acute or convalescent COVID-19. This chain links TRBV7-2 with TRBJ2-3; 7 nucleotides agree with TRBD2. Sequenced material: peripheral blood. CDR3 in DNA: TGTGCCAGCAGCCCATTGGCGGGAGACGGTGATACGCAGTATTTT. It encodes CASSPLAGDGDTQYF.